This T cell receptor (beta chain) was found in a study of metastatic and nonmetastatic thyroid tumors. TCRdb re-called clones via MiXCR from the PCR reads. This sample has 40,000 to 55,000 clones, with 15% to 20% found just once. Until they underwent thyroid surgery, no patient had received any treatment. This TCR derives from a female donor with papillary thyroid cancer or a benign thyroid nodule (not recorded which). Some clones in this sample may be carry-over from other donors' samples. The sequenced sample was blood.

The CDR3 DNA follows: TGTGCCAGCTCACCGTCCGGACAGATGAACACCGGGGAGCTGTTTTTT. It is translated as CASSPSGQMNTGELFF. This chain joins TRBV27 and TRBJ2-2, with D possibly being TRBD1 (6 bases). Germline loops: CDR1 MNHEY, CDR2 SMNVEV (reference sequence). The CDR3 consists of 16 residues. V lost 8 bases to trimming and J lost 1 base, with 17 bases between them.